The clone carrying this T cell receptor beta chain turned up a few times. The data were obtained in a study of blood T cell repertoires in COVID-19. Overall study context: Samples came from the United States, Italy and Spain, spanning acute and convalescent COVID-19.

This table comes from immunoSEQ multiplex PCR, and its TCRdb copy is limited to in-frame clones, with some not included. Among about 300,000 clones listed, just over 85% were seen once. Deletions cut 2 bases from V and 1 base from J, with 7 bases between. Germline V gene data show CDR1 as KGHDR and CDR2 as SFDVKD. This CDR3 comprises 14 residues. The receptor was derived from a man aged 25-45 years who had recovered from COVID-19. The source material was PBMCs or T cells enriched from blood (not recorded which). The V gene is TRBV24-1, the J gene TRBJ1-2; D might be TRBD1 (6 bases). The CDR3 is CATSDSGVNYGYTF. CDR3 sequence (DNA): TGTGCCACCAGTGATTCAGGGGTTAACTATGGCTACACCTTC.